This TCR beta chain emerged from a study of spatial heterogeneity in lung cancer. In its sample, this clonotype is medium-sized. Its specificity is unknown. Study-wide points: Among tumor T cells, estimated coverage was about 7% for alpha chains and 13% to 15% for beta chains. In tumors, expanded intratumoral alpha and beta TCR counts tracked mutation counts.

V lost 6 bases and J lost 4; bases outside the gene matches: 11. Germline values: CDR1 MNHNS, CDR2 SASEGT. This CDR3 spans 15 amino acids. Time point described: sample taken at primary tumor resection. The donors were 70 or so patients with non-small cell lung cancer that was early-stage and untreated. The sequenced material consisted of unsorted whole RNA from tumor, nontumor lung or frozen PBMC. The study tagged each TCR cDNA molecule with a unique molecular identifier. TCRdb re-derived calls from the 5' RACE reads in MiXCR, one entry per CDR3 protein. The table has 6,000 or so distinct CDR3 sequences, 15% to 20% seen once.

Sequencing used lung tumor tissue, obtained at surgery. The source of this sequence is a male donor with early-stage non-small cell lung cancer. J is TRBJ1-2 and V is TRBV6-1; 7 nucleotides match TRBD1. The CDR3 spells CASSFGQDPFYGYTF. As DNA, the CDR3 is TGTGCCAGCAGCTTTGGACAGGACCCCTTCTATGGCTACACCTTC.